Listed here are 10 T cell receptor beta chains from one sample, sequenced in a study of blood T cell repertoires in COVID-19. Some clones are missing from TCRdb's copy, which holds only in-frame ones; the method was immunoSEQ multiplex PCR. Of tens of thousands of clones listed, more than 75% are singletons. Sample: peripheral blood. The receptors were sampled from a human donor with active COVID-19. The donor label of this sample is uncertain.

The chain employs TRBV9 and TRBJ1-1; a possible D gene is TRBD1 (6 bases). V was clipped by 0 bases and J by 0 bases, with 9 bases between them. This CDR3 has 15 amino acids. CDR1 is SGDLS and CDR2 is YYNGEE in the germline V gene. CDR3: CASSVGGGMNTEAFF. As DNA, the CDR3 is TGTGCCAGCAGCGTAGGTGGGGGCATGAACACTGAAGCTTTCTTT.

This rearrangement joins TRBV11-3 to TRBJ2-4; 10 bases fit TRBD2. The trim removed 3 bases at V and 0 bases at J, leaving 8 bases unmatched. The germline V gene has CDR1 SGHNT and CDR2 YENEEA. The CDR3 runs to 18 residues. The CDR3 DNA reads as TGTGCCAGCAGCTTTCTTGGGACTAGCGATATAGCCAAAAACATTCAGTACTTC. Translated: CASSFLGTSDIAKNIQYF.

The CDR3 spells CASSPLRSITDTQYF. The CDR3 DNA reads as TGTGCCAGCAGCCCTCTGAGGTCCATCACAGATACGCAGTATTTT. This chain uses TRBV6-6 with TRBJ2-3; no definite D call. Trimming removed 6 bases at V and 2 bases at J, with 15 bases between. The germline CDR1 and CDR2 sequences are MNHNY and SVGAGI (reference sequence). The CDR3 extends over 15 amino acids.

V gene TRBV24-1 combines with J gene TRBJ2-1, with TRBD2 matching over 14 bases. The ends lost 3 bases at V and 7 bases at J; junction bases unmatched: 4. Per germline, CDR1 KGHDR and CDR2 SFDVKD. The CDR3 has 16 amino acids. The CDR3 nucleotides read TGTGCCACCAGTGATCCGGGACTAGCGGGGGATAATGAGCAGTTCTTC. Translated, it gives CATSDPGLAGDNEQFF.

This clone occurred once. For the CDR3, the DNA is TGCAGTGCAGGGGGCGGAAACACCATATATTTT. It codes for CSAGGGNTIYF. V usage is TRBV20-1 and J usage is TRBJ1-3; TRBD1 matches 7 bases. V shed 6 bases, J shed 4 bases, and the junction held 0 bases outside the gene matches. The germline V gene has CDR1 DFQATT and CDR2 SNEGSKA (reference sequence). CDR3 length equals 11 residues.

V usage is TRBV7-2 and J usage is TRBJ2-1; D call uncertain. The CDR3 loop spans 17 amino acids. Germline CDR1 reads SGHTA; CDR2 reads FQGNSA. V gave up 5 bases and J gave up 4 bases, with 21 bases separating them. The chain's CDR3 is CASSPSTRPTRYNEQFF. The DNA for the CDR3 is TGTGCCAGCAGCCCAAGTACGCGGCCGACCAGATACAATGAGCAGTTCTTC.

This sequence joins TRBV19 and TRBJ1-6; 7 nucleotides line up with TRBD1. Per the germline V gene, CDR1 is LNHDA and CDR2 is SQIVND (reference sequence). With V trimmed by 3 bases and J by 3 bases, 5 bases remained unmatched. This CDR3 contains 16 residues. The chain's CDR3 is CASSMGTALYNSPLHF. DNA for the CDR3: TGTGCCAGTAGTATGGGGACAGCACTCTATAATTCACCCCTCCACTTT.

The rearrangement links TRBV20-1 to TRBJ2-7, with TRBD2 matching 7 bases. The CDR3 has 13 amino acids. Trimming removed 3 bases from V and 2 bases from J; junction bases left unmatched: 4. CDR1 and CDR2 (germline): DFQATT, SNEGSKA (reference sequence). CDR3: CSASAGAPYEQYF. CDR3 in DNA: TGCAGTGCTAGTGCGGGAGCCCCCTACGAGCAGTACTTC.

Only a few counts were recorded for this clone. V gene TRBV6-6 combines with J gene TRBJ2-2; 10 bases are shared with TRBD1. The CDR3 has 14 residues. Germline trimming cut 6 bases from V and 6 bases from J; bases unmatched to any gene: 4. The germline gives CDR1 MNHNY, CDR2 SVGAGI (reference sequence). The DNA of the CDR3 is TGTGCCAGCAGCGGGGACAGGGGCTCCGGGGAGCTGTTTTTT. Its protein product is CASSGDRGSGELFF.

The chain couples TRBV19 to TRBJ2-2, with 12 nucleotides matching TRBD1. The CDR3 is 14 amino acids. V gave up 7 bases and J gave up 6 bases; unmatched junction bases: 3. Germline lookup yields CDR1 LNHDA and CDR2 SQIVND (reference sequence). Written as DNA, the CDR3 is TGTGCCAGTATGGGACAGGGGGCCCCCGGGGAGCTGTTTTTT. It yields the protein CASMGQGAPGELFF.